This T cell receptor beta chain comes out of a study of early T cells in non-severe SARS-CoV-2 infection. Whole-study context: Sequencing of unsorted whole blood was done on bulk RNA, leaving chains unpaired.

Study conclusions and caveats: Private and CD4 specificities were missed by VDJdb matching, skewed to anti-spike CD8.

This clonotype appeared a few times. Its specificity is not known. CDR1 and CDR2 from the germline V gene are SGHAT and FQNNGV. V shed 3 bases and J shed 6 bases, with 6 bases lying between them. The CDR3 runs 11 residues. Unique molecular identifiers tagged individual cDNA molecules. Using its own MiXCR run on the 5' RACE reads, TCRdb lists one record per CDR3 protein. The repertoire holds roughly 69,000 distinct CDR3 sequences, roughly 9% seen once, with over 10% in the top ten. J is TRBJ2-7 and V is TRBV11-2; D is uncertain. This specimen was whole blood, taken at baseline. The clonotype was recovered from an adult who was a healthcare worker with PCR-confirmed SARS-CoV-2 infection or an uninfected control (not recorded which). CDR3 nucleotide sequence: TGTGCCAGCAGCTTGGTTTTCGAGCAGTACTTC. Encoded protein: CASSLVFEQYF.